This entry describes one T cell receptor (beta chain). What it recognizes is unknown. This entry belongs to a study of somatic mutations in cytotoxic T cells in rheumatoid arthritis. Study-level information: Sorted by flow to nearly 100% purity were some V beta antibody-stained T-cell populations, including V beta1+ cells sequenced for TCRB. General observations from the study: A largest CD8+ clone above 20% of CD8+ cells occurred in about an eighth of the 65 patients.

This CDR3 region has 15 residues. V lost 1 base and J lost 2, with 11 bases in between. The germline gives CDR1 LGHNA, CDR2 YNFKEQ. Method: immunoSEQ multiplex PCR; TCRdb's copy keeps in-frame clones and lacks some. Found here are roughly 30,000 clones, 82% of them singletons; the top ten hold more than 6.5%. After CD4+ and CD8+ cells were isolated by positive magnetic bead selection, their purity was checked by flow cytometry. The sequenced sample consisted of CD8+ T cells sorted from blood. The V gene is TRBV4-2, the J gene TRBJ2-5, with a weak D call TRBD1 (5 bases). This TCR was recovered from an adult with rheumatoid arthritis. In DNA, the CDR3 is TGTGCCAGCAGCCAAGCAAGGGGCGAGCAAGAGACCCAGTACTTC. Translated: CASSQARGEQETQYF.